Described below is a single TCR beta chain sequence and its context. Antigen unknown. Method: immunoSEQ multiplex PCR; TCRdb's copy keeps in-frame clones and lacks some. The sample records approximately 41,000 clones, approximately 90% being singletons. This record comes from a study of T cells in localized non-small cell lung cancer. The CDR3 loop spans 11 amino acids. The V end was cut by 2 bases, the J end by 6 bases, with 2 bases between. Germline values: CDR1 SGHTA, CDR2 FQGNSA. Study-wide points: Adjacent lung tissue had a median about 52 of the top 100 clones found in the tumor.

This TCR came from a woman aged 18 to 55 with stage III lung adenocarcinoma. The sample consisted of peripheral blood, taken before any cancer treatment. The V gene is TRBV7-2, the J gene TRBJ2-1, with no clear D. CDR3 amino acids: CASSLLNEQFF. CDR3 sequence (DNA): TGTGCCAGCAGCTTACTCAATGAGCAGTTCTTC.